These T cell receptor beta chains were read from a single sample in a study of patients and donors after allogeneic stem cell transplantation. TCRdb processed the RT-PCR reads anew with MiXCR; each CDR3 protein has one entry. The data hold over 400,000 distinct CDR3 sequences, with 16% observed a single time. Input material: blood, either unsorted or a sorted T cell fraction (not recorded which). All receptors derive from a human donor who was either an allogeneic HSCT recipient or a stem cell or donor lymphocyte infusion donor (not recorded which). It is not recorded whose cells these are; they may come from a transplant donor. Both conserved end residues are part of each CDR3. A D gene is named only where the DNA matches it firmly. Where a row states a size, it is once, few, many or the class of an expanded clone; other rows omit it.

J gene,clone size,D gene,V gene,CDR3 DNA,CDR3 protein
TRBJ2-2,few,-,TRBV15,TGTGCCACCAGGCTACAGGGGAACACCGGGGAGCTGTTTTTT,CATRLQGNTGELFF
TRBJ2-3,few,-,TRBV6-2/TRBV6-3,TGTGCCAGCAGTTACTTTAGTGGTGGCTTCCACACAGATACGCAGTATTTT,CASSYFSGGFHTDTQYF
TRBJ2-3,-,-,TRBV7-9,TGTGCCAGCAGCTGGTTCGGGACCCCTAGCACAGATACGCAGTATTTT,CASSWFGTPSTDTQYF
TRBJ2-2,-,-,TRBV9,TGTGCCAGCAGCGTTTGGACGAACACCGGGGAGCTGTTTTTT,CASSVWTNTGELFF
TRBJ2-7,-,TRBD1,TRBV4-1,TGCGCCAGCAGCCTTGAAGGGGGCGAATACGAGCAGTACTTC,CASSLEGGEYEQYF
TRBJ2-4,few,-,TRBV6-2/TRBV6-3,TGTGCCAGCAGTTACTCGAATGGGTTGGGAGCCAAAAACATTCAGTACTTC,CASSYSNGLGAKNIQYF
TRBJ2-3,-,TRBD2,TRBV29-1,TGCAGCGGCCGACTAGCGGGAACTGATACGCAGTATTTT,CSGRLAGTDTQYF
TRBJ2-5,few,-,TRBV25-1,TGTGCCAGCAGTGACGGAGGGGGCCAAGAGACCCAGTACTTC,CASSDGGGQETQYF
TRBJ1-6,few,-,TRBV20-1,TGCAGTGCGGGGGGGCCCGGGGGAAGCTCCTATAATTCACCCCTCCACTTT,CSAGGPGGSSYNSPLHF
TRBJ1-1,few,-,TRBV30,TGTGCCTGGAGTGGGGCCGGGACTGAAGCTTTCTTT,CAWSGAGTEAFF
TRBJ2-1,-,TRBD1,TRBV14,TGTGCCAGCAGCCAGTTTATGCTCCGGGACAGGGCTAATGAGCAGTTCTTC,CASSQFMLRDRANEQFF
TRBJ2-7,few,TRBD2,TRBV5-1,TGCGCCAGCAGCGTCGCCTCAAAGACTAGCGGGAGAACTGGCGAGCAGTACTTC,CASSVASKTSGRTGEQYF
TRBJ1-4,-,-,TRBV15,TGTGCCACCAGCAGCCGGCGGCGGCCTAATGAAAAACTGTTTTTT,CATSSRRRPNEKLFF
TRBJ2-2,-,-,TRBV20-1,TGCAGTGCCCCAGGGACGAGTACCGGGGAGCTGTTTTTT,CSAPGTSTGELFF
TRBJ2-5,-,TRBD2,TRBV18,TGTGCCAGCTCACCTTTCCCTAGCGGGGGAAGAGAGACCCAGTACTTC,CASSPFPSGGRETQYF
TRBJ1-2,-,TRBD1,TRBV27,TGTGCCAGCAGTAAAATCCCGGGACAGGGGGGGAACTATGGCTACACCTTC,CASSKIPGQGGNYGYTF
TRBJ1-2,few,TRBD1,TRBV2,TGTGCCAGCAAAGGACAGGACTCTAACTATGGCTACACCTTC,CASKGQDSNYGYTF
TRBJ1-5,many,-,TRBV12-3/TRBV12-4,TGTGCCAGCAGTTCCCAGAAGAATCAGCCCCAGCATTTT,CASSSQKNQPQHF
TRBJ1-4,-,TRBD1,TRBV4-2,TGTGCCAGCAGCCAAGGGACAGGGGGCGATGTGAATGAAAAACTGTTTTTT,CASSQGTGGDVNEKLFF
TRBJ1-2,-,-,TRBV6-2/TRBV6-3,TGTGCCAGCAGTTACTCCTGGCAGACTAACTATGGCTACACCTTC,CASSYSWQTNYGYTF
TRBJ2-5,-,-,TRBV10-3,TGTGCCATCAGAAGTTCTATGACCACGGCCCAGTACTTC,CAIRSSMTTAQYF
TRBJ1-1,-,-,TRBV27,TGTGCCAGCGGACGAGGGATGAACACTGAAGCTTTCTTT,CASGRGMNTEAFF
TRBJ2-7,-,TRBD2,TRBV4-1,TGCGCCAGCTCTATCTTGGGGGGGAACGAGCAGTACTTC,CASSILGGNEQYF
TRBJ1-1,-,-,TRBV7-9,TGTGCCAGCAGTGGGGGGTCTCGTCGGGCTTTCTTT,CASSGGSRRAFF
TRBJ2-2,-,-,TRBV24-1,TGTGCCACCGGGGACGAGAACACCGGGGAGCTGTTTTTT,CATGDENTGELFF
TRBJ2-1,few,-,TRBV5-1,TGCGCCAGCAGCCGGACCGGGACCTACAATGAGCAGTTCTTC,CASSRTGTYNEQFF
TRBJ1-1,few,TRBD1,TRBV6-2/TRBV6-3,TGTGCCAGCCAAAGACAGGGGTTAATGAACACTGAAGCTTTCTTT,CASQRQGLMNTEAFF
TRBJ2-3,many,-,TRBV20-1,TGCAGTGCTAGAGTGGCAGGGGGCAGTAGCGGGAGCGCAGATACGCAGTATTTT,CSARVAGGSSGSADTQYF
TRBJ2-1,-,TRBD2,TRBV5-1,TGCGCCAGCAGCTCCCTAGCGGGAGTAGCGTACAATGAGCAGTTCTTC,CASSSLAGVAYNEQFF
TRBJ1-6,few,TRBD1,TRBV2,TGTGCCACCTCGGGACAGGGTTATAATTCACCCCTCCACTTT,CATSGQGYNSPLHF
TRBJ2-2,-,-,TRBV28,TGTGCCAGCAGTTGGGGGGCGAGGGAGCTGTTTTTT,CASSWGARELFF
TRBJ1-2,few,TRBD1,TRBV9,TGTGCCAGCAGCGCCACAGGGGGGCCAGCTAACTATGGCTACACCTTC,CASSATGGPANYGYTF
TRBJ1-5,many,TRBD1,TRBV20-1,TGCAGTGCTCTTAGGGACAGGCTCGGTCAGCCCCAGCATTTT,CSALRDRLGQPQHF
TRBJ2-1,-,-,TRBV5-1,TGCGCCAGCAGACTAGACTACCCCTCCTACAATGAGCAGTTCTTC,CASRLDYPSYNEQFF
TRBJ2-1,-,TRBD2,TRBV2,TGTGCCAGTGGGGCTAGCGGGAGGTTCATCCTAATCAATGAGCAGTTCTTC,CASGASGRFILINEQFF
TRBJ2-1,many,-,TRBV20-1,TGCAGTGAGCGTGGGGGTTCCTACAATGAGCAGTTCTTC,CSERGGSYNEQFF
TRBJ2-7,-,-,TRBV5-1,TGCGCCAGCAGCTTGACGGACGGGGGCTACGAGCAGTACTTC,CASSLTDGGYEQYF
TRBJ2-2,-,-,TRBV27,TGTGCCAGCAGTTATGGGAGCAGTGGCGGACTGAACACCGGGGAGCTGTTTTTT,CASSYGSSGGLNTGELFF
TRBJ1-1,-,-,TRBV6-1,TGTGCCAGCAGTGAACAGGGAGTGGGGATACAAACTGAAGCTTTCTTT,CASSEQGVGIQTEAFF
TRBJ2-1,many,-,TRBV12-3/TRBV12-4,TGTGCCAGCAGTTACCTCTACAATGAGCAGTTCTTC,CASSYLYNEQFF